The 29 T cell receptor beta chains in this list originate from one sample, sequenced in a study of blood T cell repertoires in COVID-19. Sequencing used immunoSEQ multiplex PCR; TCRdb keeps in-frame clones, though not all of them. The sample lists roughly 240,000 clones, around 88% occurring once. The sequencing sample was made of PBMCs or T cells enriched from blood (not recorded which). The origin of the receptors is a woman between 35 and 50 years old with acute COVID-19.

The rearrangement links TRBV6-2 or TRBV6-3 to TRBJ2-5; 14 nucleotides align to TRBD2. Trimming removed 5 bases from V and 5 bases from J; junction bases left unmatched: 10. The CDR3 is 17 amino acids. CDR1 and CDR2 (germline): MNHEY, SVGEGT. CDR3 bases: TGTGCCAGCAGTAGAGCGGGACTAGCGGGGGTCAGGGAGACCCAGTACTTC. This codes for CASSRAGLAGVRETQYF.

The chain is built from TRBV9 and TRBJ2-5; TRBD1 matches at 8 bases. The length of the CDR3 is 15 residues. Trimming at V came to 3 bases and at J to 6 bases, leaving 10 bases not matched to a gene. CDR1 is SGDLS, CDR2 YYNGEE, per germline. CDR3 sequence: CASSAQTGVGKTQYF. As DNA, the CDR3 is TGTGCCAGCAGCGCCCAGACAGGGGTAGGAAAGACCCAGTACTTC.

DNA for the CDR3: TGCGCCAGCAGCCACGGTTTCTTAGATGGCAATCAGCCCCAGCATTTT. Its translation: CASSHGFLDGNQPQHF. The rearrangement uses TRBV4-3 and TRBJ1-5, with D unclear. The CDR3 is 16 residues long. Germline-derived CDR1 and CDR2 are LGHNA and YSLEER. The ends were cut back, 3 bases at V and 2 bases at J, with 14 bases in the middle.

V gene TRBV18 combines with J gene TRBJ1-1; D ambiguous. With 6 bases removed from V and 4 bases from J, the gap between germline ends came to 15 bases. The CDR3 has 14 residues. From germline, CDR1 is KGHSH and CDR2 LQKENI. In DNA form, the CDR3 reads TGTGCCAGCTCGGGAGAGAAGGGTGCCACTGAAGCTTTCTTT. Its translation: CASSGEKGATEAFF.

This clone has more than one count but fewer than ten. V gene TRBV9 combines with J gene TRBJ2-1, with D possibly matching TRBD2 (6 bases). The CDR3 loop spans 14 amino acids. V shed 2 bases and J shed 9 bases, with 15 bases lying between them. Per germline, CDR1 SGDLS and CDR2 YYNGEE. In DNA, the CDR3 is TGTGCCAGCAGCGTGGTAGGAACCGGGGGTGAGCAGTTCTTC. Amino acids: CASSVVGTGGEQFF.

This rearrangement joins TRBV9 to TRBJ2-1; 8 bases align to TRBD2. Trimming took 4 bases from V and 2 from J; bases not matched to a gene: 2. The CDR3 has 14 residues. Germline V CDR1 and CDR2: SGDLS, YYNGEE. The DNA of the CDR3 is TGTGCCAGCAGCCCGGGACTAGCCTACAATGAGCAGTTCTTC. Translating it yields CASSPGLAYNEQFF.

The CDR3 sequence: CASSLRGQGTRNTIYF. Written as DNA, the CDR3 is TGTGCCAGCAGCTTGAGGGGACAGGGAACAAGAAACACCATATATTTT. V usage is TRBV5-6 and J usage is TRBJ1-3; 9 nucleotides agree with TRBD1. Germline CDR1 reads SGHDT; CDR2 reads YYEEEE. CDR3 size: 16 residues. The V gene end was trimmed by 1 base and the J gene end by 5 bases; junction bases not matched to a gene: 7.

The table lists this clone with a count of one. This chain connects TRBV7-9 to TRBJ1-1; tentatively, D is TRBD1 (5 bases). The CDR3 runs to 16 residues. In germline, CDR1 is SEHNR, CDR2 FQNEAQ (reference sequence). Trimming stripped 5 bases from V and 1 base from J, with 17 bases between. This CDR3 is CASSPRTLDPNTEAFF. Written as DNA, the CDR3 is TGTGCCAGCAGCCCCCGGACACTGGACCCGAACACTGAAGCTTTCTTT.

This chain connects TRBV7-2 to TRBJ1-1; weak D call: TRBD1 (5 bases). Trimming took off 4 bases at V and 2 bases at J, with 14 bases between the two ends. This CDR3 contains 15 residues. The germline V gene encodes CDR1 SGHTA and CDR2 FQGNSA. Written as DNA, the CDR3 is TGTGCCAGCAGCTCAACAAGCAGGGTAAACACTGAAGCTTTCTTT. Protein product: CASSSTSRVNTEAFF. Full variable domain (missing parts from reference TRBV7-2 and TRBJ1-1): GAGVSQSPSNKVTEKGKDVELRCDPISGHTALYWYRQSLGQGLEFLIYFQGNSAPDKSGLPSDRFSAERTGGSVSTLTIQRTQQEDSAVYLCASSSTSRVNTEAFFGQGTRLTVV.

The rearrangement links TRBV5-1 to TRBJ1-3; 8 positions match TRBD1. Trimming cost V 7 bases and J 3 bases; bases outside gene matches: 9. Germline CDR1 SGHRS, CDR2 YFSETQ. This CDR3 has 15 amino acids. The CDR3 loop reads CASREDRESGNTIYF. The DNA for the CDR3 is TGCGCCAGCCGCGAGGACAGGGAGAGTGGAAACACCATATATTTT.

The V gene is TRBV10-3, the J gene TRBJ2-7, with 9 bases fitting TRBD2. Trimming cost V 4 bases and J 5 bases; bases outside gene matches: 6. Germline V gene data show CDR1 as ENHRY and CDR2 as SYGVKD. The CDR3 is 14 amino acids. The CDR3 DNA is TGTGCCATCAGTGGCGGGGGGGCTGGCCACGAGCAGTACTTC. Protein: CAISGGGAGHEQYF.

The chain combines TRBV10-3 with TRBJ2-7, with D unclear. The CDR3 loop spans 12 amino acids. Trimming took off 2 bases at V and 6 bases at J, with 8 bases between the two ends. Germline V gene sequence: CDR1 ENHRY, CDR2 SYGVKD. The CDR3 is CAISEGLGEQYV. CDR3 bases: TGTGCCATCAGTGAGGGGCTCGGCGAGCAGTACGTC.

The J gene is TRBJ2-1, the V gene TRBV7-9, with 9 bases aligning to TRBD1. Germline assignment: CDR1 SEHNR and CDR2 FQNEAQ (reference sequence). The CDR3 covers 16 residues. Trimming at V came to 2 bases and at J to 1 base, leaving 3 bases not matched to a gene. CDR3 protein: CASSLSGTGSYNEQFF. DNA of the CDR3: TGTGCCAGCAGCTTATCCGGGACAGGGTCCTACAATGAGCAGTTCTTC.

The rearrangement uses TRBV24-1 and TRBJ1-2; 11 bases are shared with TRBD1. The CDR3 has 15 amino acids. With V trimmed by 4 bases and J by 7 bases, 7 bases remained unmatched. Germline CDR1 reads KGHDR; CDR2 reads SFDVKD. The CDR3 loop is CATSDPGQGASGYTF. In DNA form, the CDR3 reads TGTGCCACCAGTGACCCAGGACAGGGGGCGAGTGGCTACACCTTC.

This clone was seen just once. V gene TRBV5-6 combines with J gene TRBJ1-2; D is possibly TRBD1 (5 bases). V dropped 6 bases and J dropped 5 bases, with 17 bases sitting between them. This CDR3 is 14 amino acids long. From germline, CDR1 is SGHDT and CDR2 YYEEEE. The chain's CDR3 is CASISQGFWYGYTF. CDR3 coding DNA: TGTGCCAGCATCTCGCAGGGATTTTGGTATGGCTACACCTTC.

In its sample, this clone was seen a few times. The chain joins TRBV23-1 to TRBJ1-2; 7 bases are a match to TRBD1. TRBV23-1 is classed as an ORF, of uncertain function. This CDR3 contains 15 residues. Trimming cost V 6 bases and J 1 base; bases outside gene matches: 8. This CDR3 is CASRPTGDFNYGYTF. CDR3 in DNA: TGCGCCAGCAGGCCCACAGGGGACTTTAACTATGGCTACACCTTC.

Details on this clone: The sample contains more than one DNA sequence encoding this CDR3. This chain joins TRBV2 and TRBJ1-5, with D maybe TRBD1 (5 bases). Germline CDR1 SNHLY, CDR2 FYNNEI. The V end lost 4 bases, the J end lost 0 bases, and 7 bases lay between the germline ends. This CDR3 comprises 14 residues. This CDR3 is CASSGQNSNQPQHF. Written as DNA, the CDR3 is TGTGCCAGCAGTGGACAGAATAGCAATCAGCCCCAGCATTTT.

The chain carries TRBV3-1 (or the pseudogene TRBV3-2) and TRBJ2-1; TRBD2 matches at 14 bases. J was trimmed by 9 bases and V by 2 bases; bases with no gene match: 12. There are 18 residues in the CDR3. Per germline, CDR1 LGHDT and CDR2 YNNKEL (reference sequence). CDR3 DNA: TGTGCCAGCAGCCAATCCGGGACTAGCGGGAGTCCCGGCGGTGAGCAGTTCTTC. It encodes CASSQSGTSGSPGGEQFF.

The CDR3 nucleotides read TGTGCCAGCAGCCCTGGGGGAGGTTTGAACACTGAAGCTTTCTTT. It is translated as CASSPGGGLNTEAFF. The J gene is TRBJ1-1, the V gene TRBV11-3; D possibly corresponds to TRBD1 (5 bases). The V gene's germline CDR1 is SGHNT and CDR2 YENEEA. The ends were cut back, 5 bases at V and 0 bases at J, with 13 bases in the middle. CDR3 size: 15 residues.

The V and J genes are TRBV5-1 and TRBJ1-1, with D perhaps matching TRBD1 (5 bases). Germline lookup yields CDR1 SGHRS and CDR2 YFSETQ. V gave up 0 bases and J gave up 8 bases, with 17 bases separating them. This CDR3 comprises 15 residues. The CDR3 DNA follows: TGCGCCAGCAGCTTGGTAATGGGGCAGGCCCGCGAAGCTTTCTTT. It specifies CASSLVMGQAREAFF.

This chain uses TRBV4-3 with TRBJ2-5, with unresolved D. Germline CDR1 LGHNA, CDR2 YSLEER. The CDR3 is 17 amino acids. The ends were cut back, 0 bases at V and 5 bases at J, with 19 bases in the middle. The CDR3 DNA reads as TGCGCCAGCAGCCAAGATTGGGTAACCGCGGCCGGTGAGACCCAGTACTTC. It translates to CASSQDWVTAAGETQYF.

This chain joins TRBV12-3 or TRBV12-4 and TRBJ2-1; maybe TRBD1 (5 bases). V shed 6 bases and J shed 15 bases, with 15 bases lying between them. CDR3 length equals 11 residues. The CDR3 loop reads CASRFRVIRFF. CDR3 bases: TGTGCCAGCAGATTCAGGGTTATCAGGTTCTTC.

The chain combines TRBV21-1 with TRBJ2-3; whether TRBD2, the table's D call, matches the DNA was not checked. TRBV21-1 is tagged as a pseudogene. The CDR3 is made up of 16 amino acids. The DNA of the CDR3 is TGTGCCAGCAGTCTCCCTGGACGGGGGGCCTTAGATACGCAGTATTTT. Amino acid sequence: CASSLPGRGALDTQYF.

The chain joins TRBV4-3 to TRBJ2-3; 12 bases are shared with TRBD2. V shed 1 base and J 2 bases; nucleotides not matched to a gene: 4. Germline V gene sequence: CDR1 LGHNA, CDR2 YSLEER. The CDR3 covers 17 residues. Here the CDR3 DNA reads TGCGCCAGCAGCCAAGTAGGACTAGCGGGGACCACAGATACGCAGTATTTT. It translates to CASSQVGLAGTTDTQYF.

V and J are TRBV4-3 and TRBJ2-1, with TRBD2 as a possible D gene (7 bases). V lost 0 bases, J lost 6 bases, and 15 bases lay in between. From germline, CDR1 is LGHNA and CDR2 YSLEER. The CDR3 extends over 16 amino acids. CDR3 DNA sequence: TGCGCCAGCAGCCAAGATTCTAGGGGGGAGGGCAATGAGCAGTTCTTC. This sequence encodes CASSQDSRGEGNEQFF.

This clone was seen once. The V and J genes are TRBV30 and TRBJ2-7, with D perhaps matching TRBD1 (6 bases). The CDR3 length is 11 residues. Between the trimmed V and J ends, which lost 4 bases and 3 bases, there was a span of 7 bases. Per the germline V gene, CDR1 is GTSNPN and CDR2 is SVGIG (reference sequence). CDR3 nucleotide sequence: TGTGCCTGGACAGGGGACTACGAGCAGTACTTC. Its translation: CAWTGDYEQYF.

This clone was recorded only once. The chain links TRBV5-8 to TRBJ2-7; TRBD1 aligns across 8 bases. V dropped 4 bases and J dropped 4; count of bases not matched to a gene: 4. Germline CDR1 and CDR2: SGHTS and YDEGEE. This CDR3 is 13 amino acids long. The CDR3 DNA sequence: TGTGCCAGCAGCCTTCAGGGGGCTTACGAGCAGTACGTC. Translating gives CASSLQGAYEQYV.

V and J are TRBV27 and TRBJ2-7; 7 positions match TRBD2. This CDR3 is built from 12 residues. The germline CDR1 and CDR2 sequences are MNHEY and SMNVEV (reference sequence). Trimming took 8 bases from V and 2 from J; bases not matched to a gene: 3. Here the CDR3 DNA reads TGTGCCAGCCAGAGCGGGACCTACGAGCAGTACGTC. Protein product: CASQSGTYEQYV.

The CDR3, as DNA: TGTGCCAGCAGTAAACAAACCCGGGACAGAACTGTGAACACTGAAGCTTTCTTT. Translated, it gives CASSKQTRDRTVNTEAFF. The chain links TRBV27 to TRBJ1-1; TRBD1 matches 7 bases. The CDR3 length is 18 residues. With 5 bases clipped from V and 0 bases from J, the junction kept 15 bases outside the gene matches. Germline V CDR1 and CDR2: MNHEY, SMNVEV (reference sequence).